This T cell receptor (beta chain) emerged from a study of early T cells in non-severe SARS-CoV-2 infection. TCRdb re-derived calls from the 5' RACE reads in MiXCR, one entry per CDR3 protein. The data show about 35,000 distinct CDR3 sequences, with roughly 5.7% seen just once and roughly 7.1% held by the top ten. The CDR3 has 15 residues. In germline, CDR1 is MDHEN, CDR2 SYDVKM. Trimming cost V 0 bases and J 2 bases, with 11 bases left between them. The table lists this clonotype with a few counts. The rearrangement uses TRBV28 and TRBJ2-7; TRBD2 is a possible D gene (6 bases). This TCR came from an adult who was a healthcare worker with PCR-confirmed SARS-CoV-2 infection or an uninfected control (not recorded which). Input material: whole blood. The CDR3, as DNA: TGTGCCAGCAGTTTATGGGCGGGGTCGACCTACGAGCAGTACTTC. Encoded protein: CASSLWAGSTYEQYF.